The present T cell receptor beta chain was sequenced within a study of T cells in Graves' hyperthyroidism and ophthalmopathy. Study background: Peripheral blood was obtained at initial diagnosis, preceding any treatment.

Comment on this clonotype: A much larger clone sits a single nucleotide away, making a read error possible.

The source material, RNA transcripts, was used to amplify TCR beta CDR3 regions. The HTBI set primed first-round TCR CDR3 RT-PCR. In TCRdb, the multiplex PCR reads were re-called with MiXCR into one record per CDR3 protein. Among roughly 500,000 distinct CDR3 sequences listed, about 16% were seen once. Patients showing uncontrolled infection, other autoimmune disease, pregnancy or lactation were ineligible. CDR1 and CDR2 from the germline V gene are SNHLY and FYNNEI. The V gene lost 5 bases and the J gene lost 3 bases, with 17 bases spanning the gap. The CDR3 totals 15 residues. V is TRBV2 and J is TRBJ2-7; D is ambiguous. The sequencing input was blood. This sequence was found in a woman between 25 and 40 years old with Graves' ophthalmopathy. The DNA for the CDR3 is TGTGCCAGCAGTTTAGGTTCCGGACCCCACTACGAGCAGTACTTC. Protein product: CASSLGSGPHYEQYF.